This T cell receptor (beta chain) was documented in a study of blood T cell repertoires in COVID-19. Across the whole study: COVID-19 samples from acute and convalescent phases originated in the United States, Italy and Spain. Sources were T cells, B-cell-depleted T cells, or PBMCs; the material itself was cDNA or gDNA.

The count of this clone is one. Patients of the Seattle cohort, enrolled during active infection, were followed longitudinally. The CDR3 is 15 amino acids. In the original analysis: Amplifying reference gene primers gave estimates of nucleated cell counts. Sequenced by immunoSEQ multiplex PCR; TCRdb stores in-frame clones only, minus some. That table furnishes V, J and clone size, whereas the DNA furnished D and trimming. Seen here are more than 150,000 clones, 94% observed once, and the top ten hold about 0.76%. The rearrangement joins TRBV21-1 to TRBJ1-2; TRBD1 is the table's D call, not checked against the DNA. TRBV21-1 is annotated as a pseudogene. The material sequenced was peripheral blood. The TCR sequence derives from a man aged 25-45 years with COVID-19, enrolled during active disease. CDR3 bases: TGTGCCAGCAGCAAATCGTTAAACAGCACATATGGCTACACCTTC. It is translated as CASSKSLNSTYGYTF.